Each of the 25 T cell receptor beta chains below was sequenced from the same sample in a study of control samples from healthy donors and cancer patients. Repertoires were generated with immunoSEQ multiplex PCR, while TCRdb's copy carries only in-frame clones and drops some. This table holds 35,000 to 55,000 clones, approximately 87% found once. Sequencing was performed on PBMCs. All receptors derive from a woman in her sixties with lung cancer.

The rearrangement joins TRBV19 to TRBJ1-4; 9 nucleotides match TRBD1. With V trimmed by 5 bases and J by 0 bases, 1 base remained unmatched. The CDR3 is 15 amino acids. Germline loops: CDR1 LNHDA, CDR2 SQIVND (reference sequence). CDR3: CASSRTGATNEKLFF. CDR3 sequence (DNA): TGTGCCAGTAGTCGGACAGGGGCAACTAATGAAAAACTGTTTTTT.

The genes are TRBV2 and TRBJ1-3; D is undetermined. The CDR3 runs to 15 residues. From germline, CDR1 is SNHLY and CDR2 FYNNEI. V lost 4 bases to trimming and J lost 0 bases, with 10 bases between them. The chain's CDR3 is CASSVGRTSGNTIYF. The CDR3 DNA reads TGTGCCAGCAGTGTCGGACGGACCTCTGGAAACACCATATATTTT.

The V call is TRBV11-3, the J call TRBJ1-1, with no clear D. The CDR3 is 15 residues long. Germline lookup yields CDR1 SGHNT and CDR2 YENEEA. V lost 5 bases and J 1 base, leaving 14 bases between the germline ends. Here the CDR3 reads CASSTDPQENTEAFF. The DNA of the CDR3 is TGTGCCAGCAGCACCGACCCTCAAGAGAACACTGAAGCTTTCTTT.

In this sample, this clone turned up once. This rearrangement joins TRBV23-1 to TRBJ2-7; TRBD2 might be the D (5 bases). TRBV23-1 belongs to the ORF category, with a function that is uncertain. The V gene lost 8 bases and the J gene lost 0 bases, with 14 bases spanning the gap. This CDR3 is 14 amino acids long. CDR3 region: CASPAEESSYEQYF. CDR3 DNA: TGCGCCAGCCCCGCGGAGGAAAGCTCCTACGAGCAGTACTTC.

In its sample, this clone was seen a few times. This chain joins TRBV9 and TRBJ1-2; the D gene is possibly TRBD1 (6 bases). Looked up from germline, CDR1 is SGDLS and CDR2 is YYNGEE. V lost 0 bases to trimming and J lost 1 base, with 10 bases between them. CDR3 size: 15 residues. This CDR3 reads CASSVGEGDNYGYTF. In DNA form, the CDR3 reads TGTGCCAGCAGCGTAGGTGAGGGGGATAACTATGGCTACACCTTC. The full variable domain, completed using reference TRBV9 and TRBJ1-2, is DSGVTQTPKHLITATGQRVTLRCSPRSGDLSVYWYQQSLDQGLQFLIQYYNGEERAKGNILERFSAQQFPDLHSELNLSSLELGDSALYFCASSVGEGDNYGYTFGSGTRLTVV.

The CDR3 DNA sequence: TGCGCCAGCAGTGAGGGTTACGAGCAGTACTTC. It translates to CASSEGYEQYF. The chain couples TRBV10-2 to TRBJ2-7; D unresolved. The CDR3 is 11 residues long. Germline loops: CDR1 WSHSY, CDR2 SAAADI. V was cut by 2 bases and J by 4 bases, with 3 bases left in between.

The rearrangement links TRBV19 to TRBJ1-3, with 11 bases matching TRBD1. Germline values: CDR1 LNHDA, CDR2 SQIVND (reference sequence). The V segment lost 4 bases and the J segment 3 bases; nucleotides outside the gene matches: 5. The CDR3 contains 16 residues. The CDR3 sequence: CASSTRDRGYGNTIYF. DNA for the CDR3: TGTGCCAGTAGTACGCGGGACAGGGGGTATGGAAACACCATATATTTT.

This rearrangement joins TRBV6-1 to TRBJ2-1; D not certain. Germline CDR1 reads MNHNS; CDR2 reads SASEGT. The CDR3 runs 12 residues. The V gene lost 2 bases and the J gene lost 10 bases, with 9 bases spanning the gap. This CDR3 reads CASSERPLEQFF. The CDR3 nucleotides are TGTGCCAGCAGTGAAAGACCCCTGGAGCAGTTCTTC.

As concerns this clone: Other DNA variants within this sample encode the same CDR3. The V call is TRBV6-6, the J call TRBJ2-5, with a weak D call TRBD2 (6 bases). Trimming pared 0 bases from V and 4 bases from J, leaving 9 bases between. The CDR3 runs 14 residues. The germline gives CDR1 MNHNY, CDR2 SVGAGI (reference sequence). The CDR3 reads CASSYSSGGETQYF. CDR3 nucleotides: TGTGCCAGCAGTTACTCGTCCGGGGGAGAGACCCAGTACTTC.

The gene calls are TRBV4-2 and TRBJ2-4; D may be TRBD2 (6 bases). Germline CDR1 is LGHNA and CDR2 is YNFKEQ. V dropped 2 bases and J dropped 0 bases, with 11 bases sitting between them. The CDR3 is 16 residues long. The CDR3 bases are TGTGCCAGCAGCCAACCGGGAGCAGTAGCCAAAAACATTCAGTACTTC. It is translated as CASSQPGAVAKNIQYF.

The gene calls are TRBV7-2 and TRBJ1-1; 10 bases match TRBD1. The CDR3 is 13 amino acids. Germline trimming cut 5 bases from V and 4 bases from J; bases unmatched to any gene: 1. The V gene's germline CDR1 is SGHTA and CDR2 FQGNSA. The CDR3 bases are TGTGCCAGCAGCCGGGACAGGGGCACTGAAGCTTTCTTT. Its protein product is CASSRDRGTEAFF.

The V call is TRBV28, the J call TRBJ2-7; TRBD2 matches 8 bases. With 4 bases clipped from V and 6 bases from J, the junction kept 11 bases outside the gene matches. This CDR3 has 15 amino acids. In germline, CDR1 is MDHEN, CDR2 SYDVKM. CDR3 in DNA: TGTGCCAGCAGTTGGGGGGGAGCGGGAGTTCGCGAGCAGTACTTC. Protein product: CASSWGGAGVREQYF.

The DNA for the CDR3 is TGCACCAGCAGCCGGGGTGTTCTGGACAGGCTAAAGAATATTAGCTCACCCCTCCACTTT. Its translation is CTSSRGVLDRLKNISSPLHF. The chain carries TRBV1 and TRBJ1-6; the D call TRBD1 from the table was never checked on the DNA. TRBV1 is a pseudogene. The CDR3 runs to 20 residues.

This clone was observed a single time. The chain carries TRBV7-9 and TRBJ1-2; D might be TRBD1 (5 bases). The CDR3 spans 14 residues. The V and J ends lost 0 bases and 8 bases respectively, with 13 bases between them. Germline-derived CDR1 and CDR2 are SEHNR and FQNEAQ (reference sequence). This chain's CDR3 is CASSLALAGDGYTF. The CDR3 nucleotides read TGTGCCAGCAGCTTAGCGTTGGCGGGGGACGGCTACACCTTC.

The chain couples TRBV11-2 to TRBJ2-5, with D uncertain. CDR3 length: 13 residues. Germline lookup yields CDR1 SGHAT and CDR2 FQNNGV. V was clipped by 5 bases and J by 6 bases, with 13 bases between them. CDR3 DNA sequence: TGTGCCAGCAGCCCAGTGGTAGGAAAGACCCAGTACTTC. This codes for CASSPVVGKTQYF.

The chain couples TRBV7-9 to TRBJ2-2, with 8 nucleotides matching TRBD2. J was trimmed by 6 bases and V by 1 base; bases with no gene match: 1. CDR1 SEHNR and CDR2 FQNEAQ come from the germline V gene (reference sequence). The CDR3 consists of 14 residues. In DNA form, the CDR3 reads TGTGCCAGCAGCTTAGACGGGAGGGCCGGGGAGCTGTTTTTT. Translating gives CASSLDGRAGELFF.

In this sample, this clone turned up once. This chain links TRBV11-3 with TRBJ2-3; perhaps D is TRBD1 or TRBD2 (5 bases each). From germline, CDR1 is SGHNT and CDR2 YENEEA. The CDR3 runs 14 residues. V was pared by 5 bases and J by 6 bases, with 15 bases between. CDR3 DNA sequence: TGTGCCAGCAGCCCTTCTGGGACGGGGGATACGCAGTATTTT. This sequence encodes CASSPSGTGDTQYF.

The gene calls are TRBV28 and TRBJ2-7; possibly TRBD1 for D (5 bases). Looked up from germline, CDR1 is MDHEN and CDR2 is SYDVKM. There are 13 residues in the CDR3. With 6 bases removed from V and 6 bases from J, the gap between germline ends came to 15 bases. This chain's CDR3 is CASRNPSGFEQYF. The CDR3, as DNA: TGTGCCAGCAGGAACCCGTCAGGGTTCGAGCAGTACTTC.

CDR3 region: CASSLAFSSDEQFF. The CDR3, as DNA: TGTGCCAGCAGCTTGGCCTTTTCGTCCGATGAGCAGTTCTTC. V gene TRBV5-4 combines with J gene TRBJ2-1, with unresolved D. The germline CDR1 and CDR2 sequences are SGHNT and YYREEE (reference sequence). This CDR3 has 14 amino acids. V lost 0 bases and J 8 bases, leaving 12 bases between the germline ends.

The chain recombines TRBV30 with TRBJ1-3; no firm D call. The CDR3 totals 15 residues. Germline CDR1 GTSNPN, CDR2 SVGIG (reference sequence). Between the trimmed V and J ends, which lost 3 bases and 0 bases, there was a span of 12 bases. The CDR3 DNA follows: TGTGCCTGGAGGGATTACAGAGACTCTGGAAACACCATATATTTT. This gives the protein CAWRDYRDSGNTIYF.

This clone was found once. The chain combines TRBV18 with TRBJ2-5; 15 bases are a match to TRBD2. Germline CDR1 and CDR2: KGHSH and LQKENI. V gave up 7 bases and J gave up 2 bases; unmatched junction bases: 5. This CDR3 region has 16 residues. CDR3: CASFSGLAGGQETQYF. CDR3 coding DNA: TGTGCCAGCTTCTCGGGACTAGCGGGAGGTCAAGAGACCCAGTACTTC.

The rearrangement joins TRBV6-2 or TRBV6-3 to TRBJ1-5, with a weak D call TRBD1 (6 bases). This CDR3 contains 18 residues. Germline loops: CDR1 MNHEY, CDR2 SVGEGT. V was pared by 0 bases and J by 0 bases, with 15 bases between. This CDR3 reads CASSYSRGGGHSNQPQHF. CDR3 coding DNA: TGTGCCAGCAGTTACTCGAGAGGGGGGGGACATAGCAATCAGCCCCAGCATTTT.

For the CDR3, the DNA is TGTGCCAGCTCCGGACACTCAAACACCGGGGAGCTGTTTTTT. Its protein is CASSGHSNTGELFF. The chain couples TRBV28 to TRBJ2-2; TRBD1 is a possible D gene (5 bases). CDR1 MDHEN and CDR2 SYDVKM come from the germline V gene. This CDR3 has 14 residues. Trimming took off 8 bases at V and 2 bases at J, with 12 bases between the two ends.

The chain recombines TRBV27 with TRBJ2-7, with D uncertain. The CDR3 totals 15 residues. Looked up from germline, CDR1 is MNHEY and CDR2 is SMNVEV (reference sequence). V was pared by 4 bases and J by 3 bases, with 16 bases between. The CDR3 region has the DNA TGTGCCAGCAGTTGGGTGAGAGGACCCTACTACGAGCAGTACTTC. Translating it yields CASSWVRGPYYEQYF.

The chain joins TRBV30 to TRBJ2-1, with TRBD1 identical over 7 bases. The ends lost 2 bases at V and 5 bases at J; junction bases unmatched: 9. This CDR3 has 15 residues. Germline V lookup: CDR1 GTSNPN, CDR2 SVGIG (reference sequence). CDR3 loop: CAWSLGTATDNEQFF. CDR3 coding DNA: TGTGCCTGGAGTCTCGGGACAGCAACCGACAATGAGCAGTTCTTC. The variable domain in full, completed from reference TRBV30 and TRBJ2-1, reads SQTIHQWPATLVQPVGSPLSLECTVEGTSNPNLYWYRQAAGRGLQLLFYSVGIGQISSEVPQNLSASRPQDRQFILSSKKLLLSDSGFYLCAWSLGTATDNEQFFGPGTRLTVL.